The 3 T cell receptor beta chains listed next were all sequenced from one sample in a study of CD8 T cells in Susac syndrome. RNA totalling roughly 0.5 to 1 ug underwent reverse transcription with random hexamers. TCRdb itself ran the immunoSEQ multiplex PCR reads through MiXCR, one entry per CDR3 protein. The sample consists of about 300,000 distinct CDR3 sequences, roughly 90% of them appearing once. Sequenced sample: CD8+ T cells from PBMCs. Every receptor here comes from a human donor with multiple sclerosis.

The chain employs TRBV5-6 and TRBJ2-3; 7 positions match TRBD1. V lost 2 bases to trimming and J lost 6 bases; unmatched junction nucleotides: 3. This CDR3 has 13 residues. The germline V gene encodes CDR1 SGHDT and CDR2 YYEEEE. CDR3 region: CASSFTGEDTQYF. The CDR3 nucleotides are TGTGCCAGCAGCTTTACAGGGGAGGATACGCAGTATTTT.

The chain employs TRBV29-1 and TRBJ2-7; tentatively, D is TRBD1 (6 bases). Deletions cut 0 bases from V and 2 bases from J, with 11 bases between. Germline values: CDR1 SQVTM, CDR2 ANQGSEA. This CDR3 region has 14 residues. CDR3 bases: TGCAGCGTTGAAGATCGGAACAGGGCCTACGAGCAGTACTTC. The encoded protein is CSVEDRNRAYEQYF.

The chain combines TRBV2 with TRBJ1-1; D is unresolved. CDR3 size: 13 residues. The germline V and J ends were trimmed by 2 bases and 4 bases, with 8 bases remaining between them. Germline V gene data show CDR1 as SNHLY and CDR2 as FYNNEI. DNA of the CDR3: TGTGCCAGCAGTGAAACCCTGAGCACTGAAGCTTTCTTT. Translation: CASSETLSTEAFF.